These 9 T cell receptor beta chains came from one sample sequenced in a study of PD-L1 blockade in urothelial cancer (dated by TCRdb to the late 2010s). Library preparation used the immunoSEQ multiplex PCR assay. In its TCRdb copy, this immuneACCESS table keeps in-frame sequences only and misses some clones. Where compared with another copy, unresolved V genes explain less than half of these, and the others have no known cause. The sample table records 70,000 to 90,000 clones; more than 75% of these occur just once. The ten top clones hold approximately 15% of the sample. In the paper's terms, the time point label means: pretreatment peripheral blood. The sequencing here drew on PBMCs, taken around atezolizumab (anti-PD-L1) treatment. All receptors come from a man aged 55 to 70 with urothelial cancer.

V gene TRBV4-1 combines with J gene TRBJ1-1, with 8 positions matching TRBD1. V dropped 4 bases and J dropped 5; count of bases not matched to a gene: 3. The CDR3 loop spans 13 amino acids. CDR1 MGHRA and CDR2 YSYEKL come from the germline V gene. The CDR3 coding sequence is TGCGCCAGCAGCCGACAGGGGTGGACTGAAGCTTTCTTT. The encoded protein is CASSRQGWTEAFF.

The chain joins TRBV28 to TRBJ2-4; 9 positions match TRBD2. This CDR3 contains 14 residues. Trimming cost V 7 bases and J 7 bases; bases outside gene matches: 8. Germline assignment: CDR1 MDHEN and CDR2 SYDVKM. DNA for the CDR3: TGTGCCAGCACATTCGCGGGAGGGGGGAACATTCAGTACTTC. It yields the protein CASTFAGGGNIQYF. Combining the CDR3 with reference TRBV28 and TRBJ2-4 gives the whole variable domain DVKVTQSSRYLVKRTGEKVFLECVQDMDHENMFWYRQDPGLGLRLIYFSYDVKMKEKGDIPEGYSVSREKKERFSLILESASTNQTSMYLCASTFAGGGNIQYFGAGTRLSVL.

This clone has just one count. This rearrangement joins TRBV5-4 to TRBJ2-1; 7 bases fit TRBD2. This CDR3 spans 13 amino acids. Unmatched junction bases numbered 2, after V lost 2 bases and J lost 6 bases. Germline loops: CDR1 SGHNT, CDR2 YYREEE (reference sequence). The CDR3 nucleotides read TGTGCCAGCAGCTTCGGCGGGAGCAATGAGCAGTTCTTC. It translates to CASSFGGSNEQFF.

The chain recombines TRBV29-1 with TRBJ2-7; a weak D match, TRBD1 (6 bases). Looked up from germline, CDR1 is SQVTM and CDR2 is ANQGSEA. The CDR3 loop spans 14 amino acids. V was pared by 6 bases and J by 2 bases, with 17 bases between. CDR3 bases: TGCAGCGTCGCCCGGACAGTCCCGGCCTACGAGCAGTACTTC. This codes for CSVARTVPAYEQYF.

The V and J genes are TRBV5-1 and TRBJ1-3, with 11 bases that match TRBD1. This CDR3 contains 16 residues. The V gene's germline CDR1 is SGHRS and CDR2 YFSETQ. V shed 0 bases, J shed 4 bases, and the junction held 3 bases outside the gene matches. The CDR3 here is CASSLEGQGAGNTIYF. CDR3 sequence (DNA): TGCGCCAGCAGCTTGGAAGGACAGGGGGCCGGAAACACCATATATTTT. Based on the CDR3 plus reference TRBV5-1 and TRBJ1-3, the full variable domain is KAGVTQTPRYLIKTRGQQVTLSCSPISGHRSVSWYQQTPGQGLQFLFEYFSETQRNKGNFPGRFSGRQFSNSRSEMNVSTLELGDSALYLCASSLEGQGAGNTIYFGEGSWLTVV.

The chain employs TRBV15 and TRBJ2-1, with TRBD1 matching 7 bases. This CDR3 contains 16 residues. The V segment lost 1 base and the J segment 8 bases; nucleotides outside the gene matches: 11. Germline values: CDR1 LNHNV, CDR2 YYDKDF (reference sequence). CDR3 DNA: TGTGCCACCAGCAGAGTTTTGACAGGGTGGGCCGATGAGCAGTTCTTC. Protein: CATSRVLTGWADEQFF.

The chain carries TRBV5-1 and TRBJ2-5; 10 nucleotides agree with TRBD1. The J segment lost 5 bases and the V segment lost 7 bases, leaving 14 bases of the junction unmatched. Germline V gene sequence: CDR1 SGHRS, CDR2 YFSETQ. The CDR3 totals 16 residues. CDR3 protein: CASATSGTGVGETQYF. The DNA of the CDR3 is TGCGCCAGCGCAACCTCGGGGACAGGGGTTGGTGAGACCCAGTACTTC.

The chain couples TRBV6-1 to TRBJ2-7; no firm D call. The CDR3 totals 12 residues. Germline assignment: CDR1 MNHNS and CDR2 SASEGT. The V gene lost 4 bases and the J gene lost 3 bases, with 7 bases spanning the gap. CDR3 region: CASSVDIYEQYF. In nucleotides, the CDR3 is TGTGCCAGCAGTGTTGACATCTACGAGCAGTACTTC.

V is TRBV7-8 and J is TRBJ1-4; TRBD1 matches 10 bases. The CDR3 has 14 residues. Looked up from germline, CDR1 is SGHVS and CDR2 is FQNEAQ. Unmatched junction bases numbered 7, after V lost 5 bases and J lost 10 bases. The CDR3 loop reads CASSQRQGAGKLFF. The CDR3, as DNA: TGTGCCAGCAGCCAGAGACAGGGGGCAGGAAAACTGTTTTTT. The whole variable domain, remainder taken from reference TRBV7-8 and TRBJ1-4, is GAGVSQSPRYKVAKRGQDVALRCDPISGHVSLFWYQQALGQGPEFLTYFQNEAQLDKSGLPSDRFFAERPEGSVSTLKIQRTQQEDSAVYLCASSQRQGAGKLFFGSGTQLSVL.